The 22 T cell receptor beta chains listed next were all sequenced from one sample in a study of human T cells and chemical hapten exposure. In TCRdb, the RACE reads were re-called with MiXCR into one record per CDR3 protein. The sample consists of 40,000 or so distinct CDR3 sequences, about 4.2% of them appearing once. The time point here: patch test 1, 2 weeks after DPC sensitization. Treatment indicated: therapeutic diphenylcyclopropenone sensitization with weekly scalp DPC. The total RNA was obtained from whole blood that was not fractionated. The material was whole blood, obtained in connection with sensitization to the hapten diphenylcyclopropenone (DPC). The source is a man aged 50-60 years with alopecia areata. Some clones in this sample may be carry-over from other donors' samples.

This clonotype appeared many times. The chain combines TRBV20-1 with TRBJ2-3; 10 bases map to TRBD2. The V and J ends lost 5 bases and 2 bases, in that order; junction bases with no gene match: 7. Germline CDR1 DFQATT, CDR2 SNEGSKA (reference sequence). The CDR3 is 15 amino acids. DNA for the CDR3: TGCAGTGCTTTTAGGACTAGCGGATACACAGATACGCAGTATTTT. Amino acid sequence: CSAFRTSGYTDTQYF.

This clonotype has at least ten counts. The chain combines TRBV7-2 with TRBJ2-1; weak D call: TRBD1 (6 bases). The CDR3 has 12 amino acids. Trimming left V 5 bases short and J 6 bases short, with 8 bases between. Germline V gene lookup returns CDR1 SGHTA and CDR2 FQGNSA. The CDR3 is CASSVTGNEQFF. CDR3 DNA: TGTGCCAGCAGCGTGACAGGCAATGAGCAGTTCTTC.

This clonotype was recorded many times. The chain employs TRBV10-3 and TRBJ2-2; D is possibly TRBD1 (6 bases). The ends were cut back, 3 bases at V and 2 bases at J, with 10 bases in the middle. This CDR3 has 15 residues. Per germline, CDR1 ENHRY and CDR2 SYGVKD. The CDR3: CAISDGQLNTGELFF. CDR3 bases: TGTGCCATCAGTGACGGACAGTTAAACACCGGGGAGCTGTTTTTT.

This clonotype occurred many times. The rearrangement joins TRBV27 to TRBJ2-1, with 7 bases identical to TRBD2. After removal of 0 bases from V and 5 bases from J, the junction contained 7 bases not matched to a gene. The CDR3 loop spans 16 amino acids. The germline V gene encodes CDR1 MNHEY and CDR2 SMNVEV (reference sequence). The CDR3 loop reads CASSLSAGLGHNEQFF. As DNA, the CDR3 is TGTGCCAGCAGTTTATCGGCAGGACTAGGCCACAATGAGCAGTTCTTC.

At least ten counts were recorded for this clonotype. The J gene is TRBJ2-2, the V gene TRBV29-1, with 13 nucleotides matching TRBD2. J gave up 3 bases and V 4 bases, and 2 bases lay outside the gene matches. The CDR3 sequence is 15 residues long. Germline CDR1 SQVTM, CDR2 ANQGSEA. CDR3 sequence reads: CSVVLAGGHTGELFF. The DNA for the CDR3 is TGCAGCGTTGTACTAGCGGGAGGGCACACCGGGGAGCTGTTTTTT.

This clonotype has a count of ten or more. The genes are TRBV11-2 and TRBJ2-5, with TRBD2 matching 13 bases. Germline CDR1 and CDR2: SGHAT and FQNNGV. Unmatched junction bases numbered 12, after V lost 0 bases and J lost 5 bases. The CDR3 totals 19 residues. The DNA of the CDR3 is TGTGCCAGCAGCTTAGATACAACTAGCGGGAGGGCGGTATCTGAGACCCAGTACTTC. As protein: CASSLDTTSGRAVSETQYF.

This clonotype was found many times. This chain joins TRBV7-9 and TRBJ2-3; the match to TRBD2 covers 8 bases. CDR3 size: 17 residues. The V gene end was trimmed by 5 bases and the J gene end by 8 bases; junction bases not matched to a gene: 18. The germline CDR1 and CDR2 sequences are SEHNR and FQNEAQ (reference sequence). The CDR3 region has the DNA TGTGCCAGCAGCCTCCGGGGAACTAGCGGACCCTCCCCTACGCAGTATTTT. This codes for CASSLRGTSGPSPTQYF.

There are many counts of this clonotype. The genes are TRBV20-1 and TRBJ2-3, with 10 bases identical to TRBD1. The germline CDR1 and CDR2 sequences are DFQATT and SNEGSKA (reference sequence). The CDR3 has 15 amino acids. Trimming took 6 bases from V and 3 from J; bases not matched to a gene: 9. CDR3 protein: CSAKLADRGTDTQYF. CDR3 DNA sequence: TGCAGTGCGAAACTAGCGGACAGGGGGACAGATACGCAGTATTTT.

This clonotype was found many times. The gene calls are TRBV4-3 and TRBJ1-5; a possible D gene is TRBD1 (5 bases). Trimming took 0 bases from V and 4 from J, leaving 13 bases between them. CDR1 LGHNA and CDR2 YSLEER come from the germline V gene. The length of the CDR3 is 16 residues. The CDR3 sequence: CASSQDFSGGNQPQHF. CDR3 nucleotides: TGCGCCAGCAGCCAAGATTTCTCCGGGGGGAATCAGCCCCAGCATTTT.

This CDR3 reads CAWSRQPNTEAFF. As DNA, the CDR3 is TGTGCCTGGAGTAGACAGCCTAACACTGAAGCTTTCTTT. The chain employs TRBV30 and TRBJ1-1; possibly TRBD1 for D (5 bases). Germline CDR1 is GTSNPN and CDR2 is SVGIG (reference sequence). The length of the CDR3 is 13 residues. V lost 2 bases, J lost 2 bases, and 9 bases lay in between.

The V gene is TRBV20-1, the J gene TRBJ1-2, with D maybe TRBD1 (5 bases). Germline loops: CDR1 DFQATT, CDR2 SNEGSKA (reference sequence). The CDR3 has 13 amino acids. The V gene lost 5 bases and the J gene lost 3 bases, with 13 bases spanning the gap. The CDR3 nucleotides are TGCAGTGCTGCCCGGGACGCAGACTATGGCTACACCTTC. Encoded protein: CSAARDADYGYTF.

This clonotype was picked up many times. The chain couples TRBV5-1 to TRBJ1-6; 11 positions agree with TRBD1. CDR1 is SGHRS, CDR2 YFSETQ, per germline. Trimming removed 4 bases from V and 8 bases from J; junction bases left unmatched: 5. CDR3 size: 15 residues. CDR3 region: CASSVGTGGYSPLHF. Written as DNA, the CDR3 is TGCGCCAGCAGCGTCGGGACAGGGGGTTATTCACCCCTCCACTTT.

For this clonotype: This may arise from a read error, as a much more abundant clone is one base away. The CDR3 bases are TGTGCCATCTCGGAGAGGGGGACTCTCCTAAACACCGGGGAGCTGTTTTTT. Its protein product is CAISERGTLLNTGELFF. The V gene is TRBV10-3, the J gene TRBJ2-2; either TRBD1 or TRBD2 may supply D (6 bases each). V was shortened by 8 bases and J by 2 bases, with 21 bases between the two germline ends. Germline values: CDR1 ENHRY, CDR2 SYGVKD. This CDR3 comprises 17 residues.

This clonotype was seen at least ten times. The chain couples TRBV20-1 to TRBJ2-1; TRBD2 matches at 10 bases. CDR1 and CDR2 from the germline V gene are DFQATT and SNEGSKA (reference sequence). V gave up 5 bases and J gave up 0 bases; unmatched junction bases: 7. CDR3 length: 16 residues. In DNA form, the CDR3 reads TGCAGTGCTCTTCGGACTAGCGGTAGCTCCTACAATGAGCAGTTCTTC. Translated: CSALRTSGSSYNEQFF.

The sample holds many counts of this clonotype. The J gene is TRBJ2-7, the V gene TRBV5-1; D is uncertain. This CDR3 region has 14 residues. V was pared by 0 bases and J by 8 bases, with 15 bases between. The germline gives CDR1 SGHRS, CDR2 YFSETQ. CDR3 sequence: CASSLEAPPVQQYF. Written as DNA, the CDR3 is TGCGCCAGCAGCTTGGAGGCCCCTCCGGTCCAGCAGTACTTC.

This clonotype was observed many times. This rearrangement joins TRBV12-3 or TRBV12-4 to TRBJ1-1; 9 bases agree with TRBD1. This CDR3 comprises 16 residues. V gave up 5 bases and J gave up 1 base; unmatched junction bases: 8. The CDR3 loop is CASSPTGGLKNTEAFF. The CDR3 DNA reads as TGTGCCAGCAGTCCTACAGGGGGCTTGAAGAACACTGAAGCTTTCTTT.

This clonotype has just a few counts. The V call is TRBV7-2, the J call TRBJ2-3, with TRBD1 matching 9 bases. CDR1 is SGHTA, CDR2 FQGNSA, per germline. CDR3 length equals 17 residues. With 5 bases clipped from V and 2 bases from J, the junction kept 11 bases outside the gene matches. The CDR3 coding sequence is TGTGCCAGCAGCCGACGGGTCGGGACAGGGAACACAGATACGCAGTATTTT. Protein product: CASSRRVGTGNTDTQYF.

This clonotype was observed a handful of times. The chain is built from TRBV5-1 and TRBJ1-2; TRBD1 aligns across 8 bases. Germline V CDR1 and CDR2: SGHRS, YFSETQ. V lost 0 bases, J lost 6 bases, and 4 bases stayed unmatched. CDR3 length: 14 amino acids. Written as DNA, the CDR3 is TGCGCCAGCAGCTTGGACTCAGGGGGCGATGGCTACACCTTC. Protein: CASSLDSGGDGYTF. Supplemented by reference TRBV5-1 and TRBJ1-2, the full variable domain reads KAGVTQTPRYLIKTRGQQVTLSCSPISGHRSVSWYQQTPGQGLQFLFEYFSETQRNKGNFPGRFSGRQFSNSRSEMNVSTLELGDSALYLCASSLDSGGDGYTFGSGTRLTVV.

This clonotype was seen repeatedly, ten times or more. This chain connects TRBV28 to TRBJ2-7; perhaps D is TRBD1 or TRBD2 (5 bases each). Germline CDR1 reads MDHEN; CDR2 reads SYDVKM. The V gene lost 5 bases and the J gene lost 3 bases, with 11 bases spanning the gap. This CDR3 spans 13 amino acids. The CDR3, as DNA: TGTGCCAGCAGTCTCTCGAGGGGCTACGAGCAGTACTTC. Amino acids: CASSLSRGYEQYF.

About this clonotype itself: Possible read error: a much larger clone is one base away. The chain links TRBV24-1 to TRBJ2-1; D is ambiguous. The CDR3 covers 12 residues. Germline values: CDR1 KGHDR, CDR2 SFDVKD. DNA of the CDR3: TGTGCCACCAGTGATTCTAGTAATGGGCAGTTCTTC. Translating gives CATSDSSNGQFF.

The J gene is TRBJ2-3, the V gene TRBV20-1; 10 positions match TRBD2. The V gene end was trimmed by 1 base and the J gene end by 4 bases; junction bases not matched to a gene: 8. CDR1 and CDR2 (germline): DFQATT, SNEGSKA (reference sequence). The CDR3 is 16 residues long. In DNA form, the CDR3 reads TGCAGTGCTAGAGGCATACTAGCGGGATGGGCAGATACGCAGTATTTT. It codes for CSARGILAGWADTQYF.

In this sample, this clonotype turned up many times. V and J are TRBV3-1 and TRBJ1-1; D gene unclear. CDR1 and CDR2 (germline): LGHDT, YNNKEL (reference sequence). The CDR3 sequence is 14 residues long. V shed 1 base and J shed 0 bases, with 6 bases lying between them. CDR3 nucleotide sequence: TGTGCCAGCAGCCAAGCCGGAATGAACACTGAAGCTTTCTTT. This codes for CASSQAGMNTEAFF.